This TCR beta chain was observed in a study of shared clonotypes between healthy human individuals. Germline loops: CDR1 MNHNS, CDR2 SASEGT. This CDR3 spans 15 amino acids. V lost 5 bases, J lost 5 bases, and 8 bases stayed unmatched. DNA input for the unsorted PBMC replicate PCRs was approximately 300 ng, tens of thousands of T cell genomes. TCRdb keeps only in-frame clones here, not all; method: immunoSEQ multiplex PCR. The data hold 470,000 or so clones, with roughly 80% observed a single time. Sequencing used PBMCs. The chain carries TRBV6-1 and TRBJ1-2; 10 positions match TRBD1. This clonotype was sampled from a woman between 40 and 50 years old in good health. Some clones in this sample may be carry-over from other donors' samples. The CDR3 loop reads CASSLRTGGGYGYTF. In nucleotides, the CDR3 is TGTGCCAGCAGTCTCCGGACAGGGGGGGGATATGGCTACACCTTC.